The 27 T cell receptor beta chains listed next were all sequenced from one sample in a study of blood T cell repertoires in COVID-19. Repertoires were generated with immunoSEQ multiplex PCR, while TCRdb's copy carries only in-frame clones and drops some. The data hold about 280,000 clones, with less than 85% observed a single time. Sequenced input: PBMCs or T cells enriched from blood (not recorded which). Receptors originate from a woman aged 45-59 years who had recovered from COVID-19.

The gene calls are TRBV15 and TRBJ2-3, with a weak D call TRBD2 (6 bases). Germline-derived CDR1 and CDR2 are LNHNV and YYDKDF (reference sequence). V lost 3 bases, J lost 5 bases, and 24 bases lay in between. The CDR3 is 18 amino acids. The chain's CDR3 is CATSRGLGLPESVDTQYF. In nucleotides, the CDR3 is TGTGCCACCAGCAGGGGTCTGGGACTCCCTGAAAGTGTAGATACGCAGTATTTT.

CDR3 in DNA: TGCAGCGTCTCCGGCTTTACCAGAGGTGAAAAACTGTTTTTT. This sequence encodes CSVSGFTRGEKLFF. The chain uses TRBV29-1 and TRBJ1-4; no firm D call. In germline, CDR1 is SQVTM, CDR2 ANQGSEA. V was pared by 6 bases and J by 7 bases, with 18 bases between. This CDR3 spans 14 amino acids.

The chain links TRBV5-6 to TRBJ1-3; tentatively, D is TRBD1 (6 bases). In germline, CDR1 is SGHDT, CDR2 YYEEEE. The CDR3 length is 15 residues. V shed 0 bases and J shed 8 bases, with 15 bases lying between them. Here the CDR3 DNA reads TGTGCCAGCAGCTTGGGATCGGGCAGGGGACACACCATATATTTT. Residues: CASSLGSGRGHTIYF.

This clone was found once. V usage is TRBV19 and J usage is TRBJ1-5; unclear D gene. This CDR3 spans 13 amino acids. V was clipped by 3 bases and J by 6 bases, with 9 bases between them. The V gene's germline CDR1 is LNHDA and CDR2 SQIVND (reference sequence). The CDR3 bases are TGTGCCAGTAGTATGAGGGAGGGTCAGCCCCAGCATTTT. Protein sequence: CASSMREGQPQHF.

The chain couples TRBV5-1 to TRBJ2-5; 8 bases align to TRBD2. Germline V gives CDR1 SGHRS, CDR2 YFSETQ. This CDR3 is 17 amino acids long. The V gene end was trimmed by 0 bases and the J gene end by 2 bases; junction bases not matched to a gene: 9. CDR3 sequence: CASSLDFSGVRQETQYF. The DNA of the CDR3 is TGCGCCAGCAGCTTGGATTTTAGCGGGGTACGACAAGAGACCCAGTACTTC.

V gene TRBV13 combines with J gene TRBJ2-3, with TRBD2 matching 10 bases. Trimming cost V 4 bases and J 1 base; bases outside gene matches: 2. CDR3 length: 15 residues. The germline V gene has CDR1 PRHDT and CDR2 FYEKMQ (reference sequence). CDR3 DNA sequence: TGTGCCAGCAGCTCCGGGACTAGCGGCACAGATACGCAGTATTTT. It translates to CASSSGTSGTDTQYF.

The genes are TRBV18 and TRBJ1-4, with D possibly matching TRBD1 (5 bases). The CDR3 covers 14 residues. The V and J ends lost 3 bases and 8 bases respectively, with 13 bases between them. Germline V gene lookup returns CDR1 KGHSH and CDR2 LQKENI. DNA of the CDR3: TGTGCCAGCTCACCGGGACTAAACGCGGAAAAACTGTTTTTT. Protein sequence: CASSPGLNAEKLFF.

The chain couples TRBV19 to TRBJ1-5, with D tentatively TRBD1 (5 bases). Germline V CDR1 and CDR2: LNHDA, SQIVND (reference sequence). The CDR3 contains 15 residues. V lost 3 bases and J lost 7, with 16 bases in between. DNA of the CDR3: TGTGCCAGTAGTATGGGGGGTCAAGCACACCAGCCCCAGCATTTT. Protein product: CASSMGGQAHQPQHF.

The CDR3 reads CASSLLAAFNTEAFF. DNA for the CDR3: TGTGCCAGCAGCCTACTAGCGGCGTTTAACACTGAAGCTTTCTTT. The V gene is TRBV7-9, the J gene TRBJ1-1; no firm D call. Trimming took 5 bases from V and 2 from J, leaving 15 bases between them. The CDR3 extends over 15 amino acids. In germline, CDR1 is SEHNR, CDR2 FQNEAQ (reference sequence).

The gene calls are TRBV6-2 or TRBV6-3 and TRBJ2-3; TRBD2 matches at 8 bases. Germline CDR1 is MNHEY and CDR2 is SVGEGT. The CDR3 is 15 amino acids. The trim removed 1 base at V and 4 bases at J, leaving 4 bases unmatched. CDR3 in amino acids: CASSYFGLAADTQYF. CDR3 coding DNA: TGTGCCAGCAGTTACTTTGGACTAGCCGCAGATACGCAGTATTTT.

The chain joins TRBV29-1 to TRBJ2-2; D unresolved. V lost 8 bases and J lost 1, with 14 bases in between. The CDR3 runs to 14 residues. CDR1 and CDR2 (germline): SQVTM, ANQGSEA. The CDR3 DNA reads TGCAGCATTGCCCCTACGGGGAACACCGGGGAGCTGTTTTTT. Translated: CSIAPTGNTGELFF.

The chain links TRBV5-6 to TRBJ1-5, with D uncertain. The CDR3 consists of 14 residues. Germline assignment: CDR1 SGHDT and CDR2 YYEEEE. V was shortened by 0 bases and J by 5 bases, with 9 bases between the two germline ends. CDR3 amino acids: CASSLGSSDQPQHF. CDR3 in DNA: TGTGCCAGCAGCTTGGGATCCTCAGATCAGCCCCAGCATTTT.

The chain couples TRBV13 to TRBJ1-3; 8 bases are a match to TRBD1. V lost 0 bases, J lost 3 bases, and 7 bases stayed unmatched. This CDR3 region has 17 residues. The germline V gene encodes CDR1 PRHDT and CDR2 FYEKMQ (reference sequence). The CDR3 nucleotides are TGTGCCAGCAGCTTAGGGGGCCAGGGGGCCTTTGGAAACACCATATATTTT. Translating gives CASSLGGQGAFGNTIYF.

V and J are TRBV5-6 and TRBJ2-7, with 13 bases lining up with TRBD2. Per germline, CDR1 SGHDT and CDR2 YYEEEE. The CDR3 runs to 12 residues. V trimming: 5 bases; J trimming: 11 bases; junction bases outside the gene matches: 4. CDR3 coding DNA: TGTGCCAGCAGTCTCGGACTAGCGGGGGAGTACTTC. Translating it yields CASSLGLAGEYF.

The genes are TRBV18 and TRBJ2-1; 9 nucleotides agree with TRBD2. The CDR3 has 16 residues. Germline values: CDR1 KGHSH, CDR2 LQKENI. Trimming took 0 bases from V and 7 from J; bases not matched to a gene: 7. The CDR3 DNA follows: TGTGCCAGCTCACCACCGGTTAGCGGGGGTGTGAATGAGCAGTTCTTC. This encodes CASSPPVSGGVNEQFF.

The rearrangement uses TRBV5-5 and TRBJ1-4, with TRBD1 matching over 7 bases. This CDR3 spans 19 amino acids. The germline gives CDR1 SGHKS, CDR2 YYEKEE (reference sequence). V gave up 1 base and J gave up 0 bases; unmatched junction bases: 12. The CDR3 DNA reads as TGTGCCAGCAGCTTGCTTCAGACAGGGCCCGTTGCAACTAATGAAAAACTGTTTTTT. Residues: CASSLLQTGPVATNEKLFF.

The V and J genes are TRBV30 and TRBJ2-3, with D perhaps matching TRBD2 (6 bases). The CDR3 sequence is 16 residues long. V lost 0 bases, J lost 0 bases, and 13 bases lay in between. Germline loops: CDR1 GTSNPN, CDR2 SVGIG (reference sequence). The CDR3 nucleotides are TGTGCCTGGAGTGTAAACTCGGGAGTAAGCACAGATACGCAGTATTTT. Its protein is CAWSVNSGVSTDTQYF.

The rearrangement links TRBV30 to TRBJ2-7; 8 nucleotides agree with TRBD2. V shed 4 bases, J shed 3 bases, and the junction held 11 bases outside the gene matches. Germline loops: CDR1 GTSNPN, CDR2 SVGIG (reference sequence). This CDR3 comprises 15 residues. The CDR3 region is CAWTSSGSGNYEQYF. CDR3 nucleotides: TGTGCCTGGACTTCAAGCGGGAGCGGAAACTACGAGCAGTACTTC.

V usage is TRBV12-3 or TRBV12-4 and J usage is TRBJ1-2, with TRBD1 as a possible D gene (5 bases). This CDR3 region has 13 residues. V lost 2 bases, J lost 7 bases, and 11 bases lay in between. As DNA, the CDR3 is TGTGCCAGCAGTTTACAGGAAAGGGGTGGCTACACCTTC. Translation gives CASSLQERGGYTF.

The rearrangement links TRBV7-9 to TRBJ1-1; D is possibly TRBD1 (5 bases). V lost 0 bases, J lost 0 bases, and 17 bases lay in between. Germline lookup yields CDR1 SEHNR and CDR2 FQNEAQ (reference sequence). This CDR3 comprises 18 residues. DNA for the CDR3: TGTGCCAGCAGCTTAGCTTTGGCCGAGGGACTCATGAACACTGAAGCTTTCTTT. This encodes CASSLALAEGLMNTEAFF.

J is TRBJ2-7 and V is TRBV6-5, with 9 nucleotides matching TRBD1. The CDR3 runs 13 residues. The junction had 3 bases not matched to a gene; V was cut back by 6 bases and J by 3 bases. CDR1 and CDR2 (germline): MNHEY, SVGAGI. CDR3 nucleotide sequence: TGTGCCAGCAGGCGGACAGGGGACTACGAGCAGTACTTC. This translates into CASRRTGDYEQYF.

The chain links TRBV29-1 to TRBJ1-2; D unclear. V was trimmed by 4 bases and J by 1 base, leaving 7 bases between them. Per the germline V gene, CDR1 is SQVTM and CDR2 is ANQGSEA. The CDR3 contains 12 residues. The CDR3 sequence is CSVVAVNYGYTF. The CDR3 nucleotides read TGCAGCGTTGTGGCAGTTAACTATGGCTACACCTTC.

J is TRBJ1-6 and V is TRBV28; 7 bases fit TRBD1. Germline CDR1 is MDHEN and CDR2 is SYDVKM. The CDR3 consists of 15 residues. Trimming cost V 6 bases and J 10 bases; bases outside gene matches: 12. The CDR3 nucleotides are TGTGCCAGCAGGGGCAACAGGGGCCGACACTCACCCCTCCACTTT. Translation gives CASRGNRGRHSPLHF.

The chain is built from TRBV5-1 and TRBJ2-7; 7 bases are shared with TRBD1. After removal of 0 bases from V and 1 base from J, the junction contained 4 bases not matched to a gene. Germline values: CDR1 SGHRS, CDR2 YFSETQ. The CDR3 is 15 residues long. This CDR3 is CASSLETGNSYEQYF. Written as DNA, the CDR3 is TGCGCCAGCAGCTTGGAGACAGGGAATTCCTACGAGCAGTACTTC.

V and J are TRBV5-6 and TRBJ2-2; D uncertain. Looked up from germline, CDR1 is SGHDT and CDR2 is YYEEEE. This CDR3 comprises 13 residues. V was shortened by 3 bases and J by 5 bases, with 8 bases between the two germline ends. CDR3 nucleotides: TGTGCCAGCAGCTGGGCCCTTACCGGGGAGCTGTTTTTT. The encoded protein is CASSWALTGELFF.

The chain uses TRBV5-5 and TRBJ1-3, with TRBD1 as a possible D gene (5 bases). Germline V gene data show CDR1 as SGHKS and CDR2 as YYEKEE (reference sequence). The CDR3 is made up of 16 amino acids. V was clipped by 4 bases and J by 0 bases, with 14 bases between them. The CDR3: CASSLTGIGSGNTIYF. CDR3 nucleotide sequence: TGTGCCAGCAGCCTCACAGGTATTGGCTCTGGAAACACCATATATTTT.

The CDR3 DNA is TGTGCCAGTAGTATAGGACATATTAGCACAGATACGCAGTATTTT. Encoded protein: CASSIGHISTDTQYF. The genes are TRBV19 and TRBJ2-3; D not resolved. The V end was cut by 1 base, the J end by 0 bases, with 8 bases between. The CDR3 is 15 residues long. Germline loops: CDR1 LNHDA, CDR2 SQIVND (reference sequence).